This TCR beta chain comes out of a study of blood T cell repertoires in COVID-19. Study summary: Samples representing acute and convalescent COVID-19 were sourced from the United States, Italy and Spain. From T cells, B-cell-depleted T cells, or PBMCs came the material, which was cDNA or gDNA.

Looked up from germline, CDR1 is SGDLS and CDR2 is YYNGEE. The CDR3 is 16 amino acids. V was shortened by 0 bases and J by 0 bases, with 11 bases between the two germline ends. Source study methods: It was from reference gene primer amplification that nucleated cell counts were estimated. Here immunoSEQ multiplex PCR was the method, and the copy in TCRdb shows in-frame clones only, minus some. V, J and clone size are those of that table, while D and trimming were read from the DNA. The data show roughly 150,000 clones, approximately 91% seen once. The sample was peripheral blood. The chain links TRBV9 to TRBJ2-3; D is undetermined. This sequence originates from a man aged 18-30 years with acute or convalescent COVID-19. The CDR3: CASSVVMRSSTDTQYF. In DNA, the CDR3 is TGTGCCAGCAGCGTAGTGATGAGATCTAGCACAGATACGCAGTATTTT.